Listed below are T cell receptor beta chains from one sample, sequenced in a study of Ad26.COV2.S vaccination and SARS-CoV-2 variants. Generated by immunoSEQ multiplex PCR, the TCRdb table keeps only in-frame clones and is missing some. The repertoire holds 430,000 or so clones, with 75% to 95% as singletons. The sequenced sample was peripheral blood, obtained in a trial of Ad26.COV2.S vaccine versus placebo. The receptors here all came from a person between 18 and 65 years old who received the Ad26.COV2.S COVID-19 vaccine or a placebo. Each CDR3 is given with its conserved first and last residue. The order of the fields is V gene, J gene, D gene, clone size, CDR3 DNA, CDR3 protein. D genes are given only for firm matches. Clone size appears in some rows only: once, few, many, or a class for an expanded clone.

TRBV10-3	TRBJ2-5	.	.	TGTGCCATCAGTGAGTCGGTTACTAGTCTAGAGACCCAGTACTTC	CAISESVTSLETQYF
TRBV7-9	TRBJ2-1	TRBD2	.	TGTGCCAGCAGTTGGAGGACTAGCGGCTACAATGAGCAGTTCTTC	CASSWRTSGYNEQFF
TRBV7-9	TRBJ2-2	.	.	TGTGCCAGCAGCTTAGGAGGAGGGACGAACACCGGGGAGCTGTTTTTT	CASSLGGGTNTGELFF
TRBV20-1	TRBJ2-7	.	.	TGCAGTGCTGGACAGTCCTACGAGCAGTACTTC	CSAGQSYEQYF
TRBV4-1	TRBJ2-1	.	.	TGCGCCAGCAGCCAACCGAGCAATGAGCAGTTCTTC	CASSQPSNEQFF
TRBV7-2	TRBJ1-4	.	.	TGTGCCAGCAGCCCTCGACCGACTAATGAAAAACTGTTTTTT	CASSPRPTNEKLFF
TRBV7-7	TRBJ2-5	TRBD1	.	TGTGCTAGCAGCTCGGACAGGGTAGGAGAGACCCAGTACTTC	CASSSDRVGETQYF
TRBV4-3	TRBJ2-2	TRBD2	.	TGCGCCAGCAGCCAGACCCTTAGACTAGCGGGACGGACCGGGGAGCTGTTTTTT	CASSQTLRLAGRTGELFF
TRBV6-2/TRBV6-3	TRBJ1-6	.	many	TGTGCCAGCAGTTACCGACACTGGGACGGCTATAATTCACCCCTCCACTTT	CASSYRHWDGYNSPLHF
TRBV7-8	TRBJ2-1	TRBD2	.	TGTGCCAGCAGCCTAGCGGGAGGTAATGAGCAGTTCTTC	CASSLAGGNEQFF
TRBV7-8	TRBJ1-1	TRBD1	few	TGTGCCAGCAGCTACCGACAGGGAGGAGGAGACACTGAAGCTTTCTTT	CASSYRQGGGDTEAFF
TRBV6-2/TRBV6-3	TRBJ2-7	.	.	TGTGCCAGCAGTTACATGCGGGAATCCGAGCAGTACTTC	CASSYMRESEQYF
TRBV30	TRBJ2-2	.	.	TGTGCCTGGAGTGTGGGTCCGTGGAACACCGGGGAGCTGTTTTTT	CAWSVGPWNTGELFF
TRBV2	TRBJ2-7	.	.	TGTGCCAGCAGGAGCAGGAGCTACGAGCAGTACTTC	CASRSRSYEQYF
TRBV3-1/TRBV3-2	TRBJ2-7	TRBD2	.	TGTGCCAGCAGCCCGAGGACTAGCGCCTGGGACGAGCAGTACTTC	CASSPRTSAWDEQYF
TRBV6-5	TRBJ2-7	TRBD1	.	TGTGCCAGCAGTTACTCGATCGGGACAGGGATGGGGGAGCAGTACTTC	CASSYSIGTGMGEQYF
TRBV4-3	TRBJ2-2	.	.	TGCGCCAGCAGCCAAGATAGTGGATACACCGGGGAGCTGTTTTTT	CASSQDSGYTGELFF
TRBV5-1	TRBJ2-5	.	.	TGCGCCAGCAGCTTGGCTGTAGGCGTAGGAGGAAAAGGAGAGACCCAGTACTTC	CASSLAVGVGGKGETQYF
TRBV27	TRBJ1-1	.	.	TGTGCCAGCAGTTCCCAGGGAGGGAACACTGAAGCTTTCTTT	CASSSQGGNTEAFF
TRBV5-4	TRBJ1-2	.	.	TGTGCCAGCAGCCCCCCAGGGGCTTCTAACTATGGCTACACCTTC	CASSPPGASNYGYTF
TRBV12-3/TRBV12-4	TRBJ1-2	.	.	TGTGCCAGCAGGAGGACGGGGGATGGCTACACCTTC	CASRRTGDGYTF
TRBV24-1	TRBJ2-1	TRBD2	.	TGTGCCACCAGTGATGGACTAGTGGGTGAGCAGTTCTTC	CATSDGLVGEQFF
TRBV15	TRBJ2-7	TRBD1	.	TGTGCCACCAGCAGAGCGACCGGGACAGGGGGCTACGAGCAGTACTTC	CATSRATGTGGYEQYF
TRBV30	TRBJ2-3	.	.	TGTGCCTGGAGGGACCCTAACGGGGGCACAGATACGCAGTATTTT	CAWRDPNGGTDTQYF
TRBV7-6	TRBJ2-3	TRBD1	.	TGTGCCAGCAGCTTAAGGGGGACAGGGAGCACAGATACGCAGTATTTT	CASSLRGTGSTDTQYF
TRBV3-1/TRBV3-2	TRBJ2-2	TRBD2	.	TGTGCCAGCAGCACCACTAGCGGGAGGTTCGCCGGGGAGCTGTTTTTT	CASSTTSGRFAGELFF
TRBV5-1	TRBJ2-5	.	.	TGCGCCAGCAGCTTGGTCTCTGAAGAGACCCAGTACTTC	CASSLVSEETQYF
TRBV6-6	TRBJ2-7	.	few	TGTGCCAGCAAGGACCCGTCCTCCTACGAGCAGTACTTC	CASKDPSSYEQYF
TRBV7-8	TRBJ2-7	TRBD1	.	TGTGCCAGCAGCTTAAGACAGGGGGGCTACGAGCAGTACTTC	CASSLRQGGYEQYF
TRBV7-8	TRBJ1-1	.	.	TGTGCCAGCAGCCCCCTGGGGACTGAAGCTTTCTTT	CASSPLGTEAFF
TRBV18	TRBJ2-5	TRBD1	.	TGTGCCAGCTCCCCCGGACAGGGTCCAGGAGAGACCCAGTACTTC	CASSPGQGPGETQYF
TRBV7-2	TRBJ2-1	.	.	TGTGCCAGCAGCTTTCTGCGGGGACGGAACAATGAGCAGTTCTTC	CASSFLRGRNNEQFF
TRBV18	TRBJ1-5	.	.	TGTGCCAGCTCACCGCAACAGGATAGCAATCAGCCCCAGCATTTT	CASSPQQDSNQPQHF
TRBV7-2	TRBJ2-2	TRBD2	.	TGTGCCAGCAGCTACTCAAGCGGGAGGGTAGGGACCGGGGAGCTGTTTTTT	CASSYSSGRVGTGELFF
TRBV4-3	TRBJ2-7	.	.	TGCGCCAGCAGCCAAGGTTGGGGAGGGGGGTACGAGCAGTACTTC	CASSQGWGGGYEQYF
TRBV19	TRBJ2-3	.	.	TGTGCCAGCCGTACGATTAGCACAGATACGCAGTATTTT	CASRTISTDTQYF
TRBV19	TRBJ2-1	.	.	TGTGCCAGTAGTATAGGAGGCTACAATGAGCAGTTCTTC	CASSIGGYNEQFF
TRBV6-2/TRBV6-3	TRBJ1-5	TRBD1	.	TGTGCCAGCAGTTACCGGACAGGGGATAACAATCAGCCCCAGCATTTT	CASSYRTGDNNQPQHF
TRBV29-1	TRBJ1-6	TRBD1	few	TGCAGCGTTTCGGGACAGGGGAATTCACCCCTCCACTTT	CSVSGQGNSPLHF
TRBV5-1	TRBJ2-1	.	.	TGCGCCAGCAGCCCGGGACTCTACAATGAGCAGTTCTTC	CASSPGLYNEQFF
TRBV4-3	TRBJ2-3	TRBD1	.	TGCGCCAGCAGCCAAGATCTTTTTAGGACAGGGGGCACAGATACGCAGTATTTT	CASSQDLFRTGGTDTQYF
TRBV6-5	TRBJ1-1	.	.	TGTGCCAGCAGTTACTCGACTACACTACAATCCACTGAAGCTTTCTTT	CASSYSTTLQSTEAFF
TRBV7-8	TRBJ2-2	.	.	TGTGCCAGCAGCCTAGACGAGGGACTCCCCACCGGGGAGCTGTTTTTT	CASSLDEGLPTGELFF
TRBV28	TRBJ2-3	TRBD2	.	TGTGCCAGCAGTTCCCGAACTAGCGGGAGTGCGGGCACAGATACGCAGTATTTT	CASSSRTSGSAGTDTQYF
TRBV3-1/TRBV3-2	TRBJ1-2	TRBD1	.	TGTGCCAGCACCCCGACAGGGGGAGAGGGCTACACCTTC	CASTPTGGEGYTF
TRBV6-2/TRBV6-3	TRBJ2-6	TRBD1	.	TGTGCCAGCAGTAAGACAGGGGGCTTTGGGGCCAACGTCCTGACTTTC	CASSKTGGFGANVLTF
TRBV19	TRBJ2-2	TRBD2	few	TGTGCCAGTACCTTCAGAGACGGGGGGGGCACCGGGGAGCTGTTTTTT	CASTFRDGGGTGELFF
TRBV20-1	TRBJ1-3	.	.	TGCAGTGCTAGTTTCCCCAGCTCTGGAAACACCATATATTTT	CSASFPSSGNTIYF
TRBV19	TRBJ1-2	.	once	TGTGCCAGTAGTATATATTATTCAGAGAGCTACACCTTC	CASSIYYSESYTF
TRBV19	TRBJ2-3	TRBD2	.	TGTGCCAGTAGCCGACTAGCGGTGCCCACAGATACGCAGTATTTT	CASSRLAVPTDTQYF
TRBV6-5	TRBJ1-2	.	.	TGTGCCAGCAGCAGGAGGGGCTATGGCTACACCTTC	CASSRRGYGYTF
TRBV10-3	TRBJ2-3	TRBD2	.	TGTGCCATGTGGACTAGTGCCAACACAGATACGCAGTATTTT	CAMWTSANTDTQYF
TRBV5-6	TRBJ2-7	.	once	TGTGCCAGCAGCTTGCAGGGCCGCTACGAGCAGTACTTC	CASSLQGRYEQYF
TRBV7-2	TRBJ1-3	.	.	TGTGCCAGCAGCTTAGATTTTTCAGGAAACACCATATATTTT	CASSLDFSGNTIYF
TRBV27	TRBJ2-3	TRBD2	.	TGTGCCAGCAGACGGACTTTAGCGGGGGGGACGGATACGCAGTATTTT	CASRRTLAGGTDTQYF
TRBV2	TRBJ1-2	.	.	TGTGCCAGCAGTGTGGACAATCAAGGGCACTATGGCTACACCTTC	CASSVDNQGHYGYTF
TRBV11-3	TRBJ2-1	.	.	TGTGCCAGCAGCTTGGCTACCTACAATGAGCAGTTCTTC	CASSLATYNEQFF
TRBV11-2	TRBJ1-6	.	few	TGTGCCAGCAGCTTAAGAGGGTTCGATTCACCCCTCCACTTT	CASSLRGFDSPLHF
TRBV7-3	TRBJ2-1	TRBD2	.	TGTGCCAGCAGCTTGGGACTAGCGGGGGGACACAATGAGCAGTTCTTC	CASSLGLAGGHNEQFF
TRBV4-3	TRBJ1-2	TRBD1	.	TGCGCCAGCAGCCAAAACAGGGGATCTTCCTATGGCTACACCTTC	CASSQNRGSSYGYTF